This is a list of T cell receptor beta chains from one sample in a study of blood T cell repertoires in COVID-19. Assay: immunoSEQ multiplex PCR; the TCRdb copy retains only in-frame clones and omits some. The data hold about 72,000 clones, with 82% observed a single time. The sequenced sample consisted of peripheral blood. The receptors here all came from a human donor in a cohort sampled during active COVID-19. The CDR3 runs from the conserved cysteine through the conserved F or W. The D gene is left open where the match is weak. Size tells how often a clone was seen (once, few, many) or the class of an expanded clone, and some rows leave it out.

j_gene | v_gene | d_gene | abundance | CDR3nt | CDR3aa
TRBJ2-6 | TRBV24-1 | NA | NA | TGTGCCACCAGTGGGGTTGGAGGGGTGGAACCTGGGGCCAACGTCCTGACTTTC | CATSGVGGVEPGANVLTF
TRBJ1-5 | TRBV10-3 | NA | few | TGTGCCAGCTCAGAGGCCAATCAGCCCCAGCATTTT | CASSEANQPQHF
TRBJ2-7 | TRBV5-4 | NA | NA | TGTGCCAGCAGCTTAGGGGCAGGGGTATCCTACGAGCAGTACTTC | CASSLGAGVSYEQYF
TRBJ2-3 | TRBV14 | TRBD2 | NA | TGTGCCAGCAGCCAAGTCAGCGGGGGCATCACAGATACGCAGTATTTT | CASSQVSGGITDTQYF
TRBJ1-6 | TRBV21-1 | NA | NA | TGTGCCAGCAGTTCATACCGGGACAGGGTCCGTAGGGAAGGGAATTCACCCCTCCACTTT | CASSSYRDRVRREGNSPLHF
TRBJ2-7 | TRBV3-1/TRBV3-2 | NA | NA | TGTGCCAGCAGCTCGCTCCCCCGATATAGCCGCGAGCAGTACTTC | CASSSLPRYSREQYF
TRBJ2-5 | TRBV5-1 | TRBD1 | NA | TGCGCCTCAACCCCAACGACAGGGGCGGAGACCCAGTACTTC | CASTPTTGAETQYF
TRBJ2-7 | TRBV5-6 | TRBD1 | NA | TGTGCCAGCAGCCCGTTCCCGGACAGGGTCTCCTACGAGCAGTACTTC | CASSPFPDRVSYEQYF
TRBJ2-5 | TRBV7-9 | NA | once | TGTGCCAGCAGCTTAGAAGGGGGGGTCTTGACTCCCCAGTACTTC | CASSLEGGVLTPQYF
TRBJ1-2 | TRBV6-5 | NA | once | TGTGCCAGCTGCCCCCACAGGGCTAACTATGGCTACACCTTC | CASCPHRANYGYTF
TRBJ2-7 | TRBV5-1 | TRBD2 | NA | TGCGCCAGCAGCTTGGCCCAACTAGCGGGGGGAAGACAGTACTTC | CASSLAQLAGGRQYF
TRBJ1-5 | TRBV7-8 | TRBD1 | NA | TGTGCCAGCAGCTTAGATGTTCGGGGACAGAGCAATCAGCCCCAGCATTTT | CASSLDVRGQSNQPQHF
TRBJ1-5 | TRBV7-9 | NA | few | TGTGCCAGCAGCTTGGGGGGGGGTCAGCCCCAGCATTTT | CASSLGGGQPQHF
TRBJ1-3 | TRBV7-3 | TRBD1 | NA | TGTGCCAGCAGCCTAAATGCCCCTGGACAGGGGGGTCTAAACACCATATATTTT | CASSLNAPGQGGLNTIYF
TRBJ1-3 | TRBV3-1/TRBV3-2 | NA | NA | TGTGCCAGCAGCCTCGGGGAGCTTGGAGGAAACACCATATATTTT | CASSLGELGGNTIYF
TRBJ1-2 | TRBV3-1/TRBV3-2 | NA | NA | TGTGCCAGCAGCCAATTTTCAGGGACGGAGCGGGGTGGCTACACCTTC | CASSQFSGTERGGYTF
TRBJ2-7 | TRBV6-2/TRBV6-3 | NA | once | TGTGCCAGCAGTGCCGGCCAACCGGGTGAGCAGTACTTC | CASSAGQPGEQYF
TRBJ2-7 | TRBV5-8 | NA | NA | TGTGCCAGCAGCTCCACCGGGACACAAGGCTGGTACGAGCAGTACTTC | CASSSTGTQGWYEQYF
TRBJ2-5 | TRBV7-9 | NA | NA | TGTGCCAGCAGCTTAGTGGCTGCCACGACCCAGTACTTC | CASSLVAATTQYF
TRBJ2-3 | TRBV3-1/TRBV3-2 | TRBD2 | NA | TGTGCCAGCAGCCAAGCACGGGGGGGCACAGATACGCAGTATTTT | CASSQARGGTDTQYF
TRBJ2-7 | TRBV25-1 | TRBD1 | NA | TGTGCCAGCAGTGGCCTCTCCTTGGACAGGACGAGGACCTACGAGCAGTACTTC | CASSGLSLDRTRTYEQYF
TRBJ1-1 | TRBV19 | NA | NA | TGTGCCAGTAGAAGGGAGCTTAACACTGAAGCTTTCTTT | CASRRELNTEAFF
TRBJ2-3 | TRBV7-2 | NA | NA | TGTGCCAGCAGCCTCCTCGCGGGGCCAGATACGCAGTATTTT | CASSLLAGPDTQYF
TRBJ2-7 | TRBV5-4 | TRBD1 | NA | TGTGCCAGCAGCTTTGGGACAGGGTCCTACGAGCAGTACTTC | CASSFGTGSYEQYF
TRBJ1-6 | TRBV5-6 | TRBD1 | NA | TGTGCCAGCAGCCGAGGACAGGAGCCTTCAGCCCTCCACTTT | CASSRGQEPSALHF
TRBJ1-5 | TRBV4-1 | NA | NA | TGCGCCAGCAGCCCTGGACTGACCAATCAGCCCCAGCATTTT | CASSPGLTNQPQHF
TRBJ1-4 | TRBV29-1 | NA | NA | TGCAGCGTTAGGAGGACCCCCGAAAAACTGTTTTTT | CSVRRTPEKLFF
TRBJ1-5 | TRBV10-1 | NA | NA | TGCGCCAGCAGATGGTCAGACTATAGCAATCAGCCCCAGCATTTT | CASRWSDYSNQPQHF
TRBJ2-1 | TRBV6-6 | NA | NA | TGTGCCAGCAGGGTACCCCAGGGGCCCAGTGATGAGCAGTTCTTC | CASRVPQGPSDEQFF
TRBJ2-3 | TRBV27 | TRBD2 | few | TGTGCCAGCAGTTTAGTAGCGGGGGGCACAGATACGCAGTATTTT | CASSLVAGGTDTQYF
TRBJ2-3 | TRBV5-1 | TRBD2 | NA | TGCGCCAGCAGCTCCGGACTAGCGGGGGGATCAGATACGCAGTATTTT | CASSSGLAGGSDTQYF
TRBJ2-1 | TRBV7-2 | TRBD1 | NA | TGTGCCAGCATTTCACAGGGGGCTGGGGATGAGCAGTTCTTC | CASISQGAGDEQFF
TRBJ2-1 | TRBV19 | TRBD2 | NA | TGTGCCAGTAGTATTCGGGGCGCTAGCGGGGGTTACAATGAGCAGTTCTTC | CASSIRGASGGYNEQFF
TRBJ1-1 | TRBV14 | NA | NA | TGTGCCAGCAGCTCGCAGGGGAACACTGAAGCTTTCTTT | CASSSQGNTEAFF
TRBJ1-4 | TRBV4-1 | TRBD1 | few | TGCGCCAGCAGCCAAGAGGCGGGACAGGGGGCGGTCGAAAAACTGTTTTTT | CASSQEAGQGAVEKLFF
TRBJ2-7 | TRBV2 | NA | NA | TGTGCCAGCAGGGACTTTATATACGAGCAGTACTTC | CASRDFIYEQYF
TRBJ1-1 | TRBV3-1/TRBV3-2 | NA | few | TGTGCCAGCAGTCGGGGGACGGGGAACACTGAAGCTTTCTTT | CASSRGTGNTEAFF
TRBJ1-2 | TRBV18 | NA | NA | TGTGCCAGCGGAGTCCGGGACTATGGCTACACCTTC | CASGVRDYGYTF
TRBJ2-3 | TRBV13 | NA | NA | TGTGCCAGCAGCTTACGGGGGAGCACAGATACGCAGTATTTT | CASSLRGSTDTQYF
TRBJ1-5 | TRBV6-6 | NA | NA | TGTGCCAGCAGTCCAGCCGGGACAACAACCTATAATCAGCCCCAGCATTTT | CASSPAGTTTYNQPQHF
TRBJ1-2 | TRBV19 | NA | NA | TGTGCCAGTAGTCCCCCGGGACATCCTAACTATGGCTACACCTTC | CASSPPGHPNYGYTF
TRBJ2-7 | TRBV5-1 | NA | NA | TGCGCCAGCAGCTTGGGTTCGGGGGAGACCTACGAGCAGTACTTC | CASSLGSGETYEQYF
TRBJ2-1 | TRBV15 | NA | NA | TGTGCCACCAGCAGAGATCACGGGGGCTCCTACAATGAGCAGTTCTTC | CATSRDHGGSYNEQFF
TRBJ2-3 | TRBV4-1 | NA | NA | TGCGCCAGCAGCCAAGAGCTTGGGCCAGGAGATACGCAGTATTTT | CASSQELGPGDTQYF
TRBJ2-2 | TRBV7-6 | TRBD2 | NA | TGTGCCAGCAGCTTAGCGGGACTAGCGGCGGGGACCGGGGAGCTGTTTTTT | CASSLAGLAAGTGELFF
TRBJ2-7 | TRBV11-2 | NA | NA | TGTGCCAGCAGCTTCTCAGGGGCCCCCCCCTACGAGCAGTACTTC | CASSFSGAPPYEQYF
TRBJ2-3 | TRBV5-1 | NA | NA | TGCGCCAGCAGCTTTTGGGGGCGGGATACGCAGTATTTT | CASSFWGRDTQYF
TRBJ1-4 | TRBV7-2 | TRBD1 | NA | TGTGCCAGCGGAACCGGGACAGGGCGCGAAAAACTGTTTTTT | CASGTGTGREKLFF
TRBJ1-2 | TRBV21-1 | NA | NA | TGTGCCAGCGAGGGCTATGGCTACACCTTC | CASEGYGYTF
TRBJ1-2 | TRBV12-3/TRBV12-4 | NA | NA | TGTGCCAGCGGTAGGGGGTCCTATGGCTACACCTTC | CASGRGSYGYTF
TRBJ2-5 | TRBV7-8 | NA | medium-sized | TGTGCCAGCAGCTTAAGAGGAGGAAACCAAGAGACCCAGTACTTC | CASSLRGGNQETQYF
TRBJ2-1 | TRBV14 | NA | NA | TGTGCCAGCAGCCAAGGTGACTCGTGGGGGGATGAGCAGTTCTTC | CASSQGDSWGDEQFF
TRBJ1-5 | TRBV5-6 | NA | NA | TGTGCCAGCAGCTTTTCACTACTGGGGGGGAATCAGCCCCAGCATTTT | CASSFSLLGGNQPQHF
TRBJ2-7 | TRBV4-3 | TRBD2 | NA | TGCGCCAGCAGCCAAGATTGGGGAGGGTGGGAGTACTTC | CASSQDWGGWEYF
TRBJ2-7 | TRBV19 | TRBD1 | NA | TGTGCCAGTAGTACCTGGACAGGACCCAGCGAGCAGTACTTC | CASSTWTGPSEQYF